This is a list of T cell receptor beta chains from one sample in a study of blood T cell repertoires in COVID-19. The repertoire was sequenced with immunoSEQ multiplex PCR; TCRdb's copy has only in-frame clones and lacks some. The profile shows hundreds of thousands of clones, around 84% of them singletons. Specimen: PBMCs or T cells enriched from blood (not recorded which). The receptors originated from a woman between 40 and 50 years old with acute COVID-19. The CDR3 runs from the conserved cysteine through the conserved F or W. D genes are given only for firm matches. Size is stated for part of the rows, as once, few or many counts, or as a class when the clone is expanded.

V gene	D gene	clone size	J gene	CDR3 protein	CDR3 DNA
TRBV12-3/TRBV12-4	-	-	TRBJ2-2	CASSWQGNGELFF	TGTGCCAGCAGTTGGCAGGGAAACGGGGAGCTGTTTTTT
TRBV4-2	-	-	TRBJ2-5	CASSQEQGRRETQYF	TGTGCCAGCAGCCAAGAGCAGGGGAGAAGGGAGACCCAGTACTTC
TRBV28	TRBD1	-	TRBJ2-3	CASNTGGLGTQYF	TGTGCCAGCAACACAGGGGGCCTCGGTACGCAGTATTTT
TRBV5-1	-	-	TRBJ1-2	CASSLEMGANYGYTF	TGCGCCAGCAGCTTGGAAATGGGGGCGAACTATGGCTACACCTTC
TRBV18	TRBD1	-	TRBJ1-3	CASSPMGTGRLHSGNTIYF	TGTGCCAGCTCACCCATGGGGACAGGCCGACTCCACTCTGGAAACACCATATATTTT
TRBV2	-	-	TRBJ2-1	CASSEQQSLANEQFF	TGTGCCAGCAGCGAGCAACAGAGCTTGGCGAATGAGCAGTTCTTC
TRBV5-1	-	-	TRBJ2-1	CASSLGGGGPNNEQFF	TGCGCCAGCAGCTTGGGAGGGGGAGGGCCTAACAATGAGCAGTTCTTC
TRBV28	TRBD1	-	TRBJ1-2	CASSKTGGYGYTF	TGTGCCAGCAGCAAGACAGGGGGCTATGGCTACACCTTC
TRBV27	TRBD2	-	TRBJ2-2	CASSLVSLAEDTGELFF	TGTGCCAGCAGTTTAGTAAGTCTAGCGGAAGACACCGGGGAGCTGTTTTTT
TRBV10-3	-	-	TRBJ1-6	CAIKGSESSYNSPLHF	TGTGCCATCAAGGGGTCAGAGAGCTCCTATAATTCACCCCTCCACTTT
TRBV7-2	TRBD2	few	TRBJ2-2	CASSFHRAGVGTGELFF	TGTGCCAGCAGCTTCCACCGAGCGGGGGTCGGGACCGGGGAGCTGTTTTTT
TRBV6-6	-	-	TRBJ1-5	CASSPMGGGGYSNQPQHF	TGTGCCAGCAGTCCCATGGGGGGCGGGGGGTATAGCAATCAGCCCCAGCATTTT
TRBV10-1	-	-	TRBJ2-1	CASSEFAERHEQFF	TGCGCCAGCAGTGAGTTTGCCGAGCGGCATGAGCAGTTCTTC
TRBV9	-	-	TRBJ1-5	CASSVSGVFNQPQHF	TGTGCCAGCAGCGTGTCGGGGGTTTTCAATCAGCCCCAGCATTTT
TRBV19	-	-	TRBJ1-4	CASSIRGRAANEKLFF	TGTGCCAGTAGTATACGGGGGAGGGCCGCTAATGAAAAACTGTTTTTT
TRBV19	TRBD1	few	TRBJ1-6	CASSSAAGGESPLHF	TGTGCCAGTAGTTCCGCGGCAGGGGGCGAATCACCCCTCCACTTT
TRBV7-2	-	once	TRBJ2-7	CASSSGPSSDEQYF	TGTGCCAGCAGCTCGGGTCCCAGTAGCGACGAGCAGTACTTC